Following are 4 T cell receptor beta chains from one sample sequenced in a study of cytotoxic CD8 clonotypes in ibrutinib-treated CLL (dated by TCRdb to about 2021). The time point label on this specimen signifies: about twelve months on ibrutinib. The library was made by the immunoSEQ multiplex PCR assay. Drawn from immuneACCESS, this table holds only the in-frame rearrangements with V and J called that TCRdb kept. Clones are partly lost; checked studies trace under half to an unresolved V gene and leave the rest unexplained. Here the sample has over 120,000 clones; over 60% occur a single time. Clones ranked in the top ten supply around 13% of the sample. This specimen consisted of PBMCs, obtained after 12 months of ibrutinib treatment. The receptors derive from a human donor with chronic lymphocytic leukemia.

V is TRBV19 and J is TRBJ1-1; possibly TRBD1 for D (5 bases). CDR3 length: 15 amino acids. Trimming stripped 3 bases from V and 2 bases from J, with 13 bases between. Per the germline V gene, CDR1 is LNHDA and CDR2 is SQIVND (reference sequence). The CDR3 sequence: CASSMHRQKNTEAFF. For the CDR3, the DNA is TGTGCCAGTAGTATGCACCGACAGAAAAACACTGAAGCTTTCTTT.

CDR3 sequence: CASSRVAGGSGELFF. Here the CDR3 DNA reads TGTGCCAGTAGTAGGGTAGCGGGAGGTTCCGGGGAGCTGTTTTTT. This chain uses TRBV19 with TRBJ2-2; 10 nucleotides align to TRBD2. This CDR3 is built from 15 residues. V was clipped by 4 bases and J by 6 bases; unmatched bases: 5. Germline-derived CDR1 and CDR2 are LNHDA and SQIVND (reference sequence).

The chain couples TRBV4-3 to TRBJ2-7; 12 bases are a match to TRBD2. Germline V gene data show CDR1 as LGHNA and CDR2 as YSLEER. CDR3 length: 15 residues. Trimming cost V 4 bases and J 5 bases; bases outside gene matches: 6. The CDR3 DNA sequence: TGCGCCAGCAGCCTCTCTAGCGGGAGGGGGGACGAGCAGTACTTC. This translates into CASSLSSGRGDEQYF.

The chain employs TRBV27 and TRBJ2-7, with 9 bases lining up with TRBD1. Germline V gene data show CDR1 as MNHEY and CDR2 as SMNVEV (reference sequence). The CDR3 runs 15 residues. J gave up 2 bases and V 7 bases, and 9 bases lay outside the gene matches. CDR3 sequence (DNA): TGTGCCAGCACTTACGGGGACAGGGCGCCCTACGAGCAGTACTTC. This encodes CASTYGDRAPYEQYF.